This TCR beta chain was captured by sequencing in a study of T-cell reconstitution after alpha-beta-depleted transplantation in children (dated by TCRdb to the mid-2010s). Background on the whole study: T-cell immune reconstitution after TCRalphabeta/CD19-depleted allogeneic hematopoietic cell transplantation in children was quantitatively tracked in the study by means of TCR repertoire profiling.

Turning to this clonotype: No antigen is known for it. One base away there is no much larger clone; base qualities are not given.

Library creation used PCR. TCRdb lists the instrument as Illumina HiSeq 2500. To normalize quantification of the TCRbeta repertoire, the TCR libraries were built with molecular barcoding that relied on unique molecular identifiers. In TCRdb, the public reads were trimmed at Q25 with fastp and aligned with MiXCR, with productive beta chains retained. Rows matching on CDR3 protein sequence are summarized as one entry with the most common DNA and genes. The sample includes more than 450,000 distinct CDR3 sequences, with about 16% observed a single time. The ten biggest clones cover 3% to 3.5% of the sample. V lost 5 bases and J lost 5 bases; the stretch between them is 16 bases long. The CDR3 starts with the cysteine, ends with the phenylalanine, and has 14 residues. Kept here is only the CDR3 DNA, which spans 42 bases and is read in frame from base 1.

This sequence uses TRBV12-3 or TRBV12-4 and TRBJ2-7, with an unclear D gene assignment. The specimen was PBMCs from the stem cell graft donor, collected from the stem cell graft. This TCR derives from a human donor who donated a stem cell graft to a child with acute lymphoblastic leukemia. The base sequence is TGTGCCAGCAGTATCTCCGGTCGATCCCACGAGCAGTACTTC. Its coded protein is CASSISGRSHEQYF.